This TCR beta chain was sequenced during a study of blood T cell repertoires in COVID-19. Data came from immunoSEQ multiplex PCR; TCRdb stores just in-frame clones and leaves some out. The repertoire includes approximately 70,000 clones, 80% of them detected once, and roughly 18% sits in the top ten. The CDR3 is 15 amino acids. Germline CDR1 reads MNHEY; CDR2 reads SVGAGI. With 5 bases clipped from V and 2 bases from J, the junction kept 7 bases outside the gene matches. J is TRBJ2-7 and V is TRBV6-5; 9 bases match TRBD2. This TCR derives from a man aged 65 to 85 who had recovered from COVID-19. Input material: peripheral blood. The CDR3 here is CASSPVGLAPYEQYF. The CDR3 DNA reads TGTGCCAGCAGTCCTGTGGGACTAGCTCCCTACGAGCAGTACTTC.